This T cell receptor (beta chain) is from a study of T-cell memory formation after mild COVID-19. Broader study findings: CD4+ contracting clones were found mainly in CM and EM, and CD8+ ones in EMRA.

Germline V gene sequence: CDR1 KGHSH, CDR2 LQKENI. CDR3 length: 14 residues. The V end lost 2 bases, the J end lost 0 bases, and 8 bases lay between the germline ends. This clonotype was counted only a few times. The antigen is not known. From 5'RACE with constant-segment primers came TCR alpha and TCR beta cDNA libraries that carried sample barcodes and UMIs. From the 5' RACE reads, TCRdb called clonotypes with MiXCR, one entry per CDR3 protein. The sample records some 250,000 distinct CDR3 sequences, more than 8% being singletons. Specimen: PBMCs or a T cell subset sorted from them (not recorded which). The source is a man aged 18 to 30 who had mild COVID-19 (a few samples of this study predate the infection). Cell type and time point are not known. The rearrangement links TRBV18 to TRBJ2-7, with D possibly being TRBD1 or TRBD2 (5 bases each). The DNA for the CDR3 is TGTGCCAGCTCACCAGGGACGGGCTCCTACGAGCAGTACGTC. Translating it yields CASSPGTGSYEQYV.